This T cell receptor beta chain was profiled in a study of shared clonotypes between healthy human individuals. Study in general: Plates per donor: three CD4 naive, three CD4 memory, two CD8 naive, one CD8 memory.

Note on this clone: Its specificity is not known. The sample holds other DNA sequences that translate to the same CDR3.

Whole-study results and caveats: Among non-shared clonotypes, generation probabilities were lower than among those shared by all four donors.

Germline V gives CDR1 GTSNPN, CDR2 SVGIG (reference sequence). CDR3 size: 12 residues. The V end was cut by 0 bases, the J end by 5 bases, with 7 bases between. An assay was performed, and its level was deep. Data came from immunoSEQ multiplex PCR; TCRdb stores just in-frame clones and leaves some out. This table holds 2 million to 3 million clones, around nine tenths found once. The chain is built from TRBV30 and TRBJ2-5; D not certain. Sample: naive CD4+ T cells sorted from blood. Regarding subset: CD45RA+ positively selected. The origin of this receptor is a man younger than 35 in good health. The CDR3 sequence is CAWSVLRETQYF. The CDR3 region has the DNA TGTGCCTGGAGTGTACTGAGGGAGACCCAGTACTTC.